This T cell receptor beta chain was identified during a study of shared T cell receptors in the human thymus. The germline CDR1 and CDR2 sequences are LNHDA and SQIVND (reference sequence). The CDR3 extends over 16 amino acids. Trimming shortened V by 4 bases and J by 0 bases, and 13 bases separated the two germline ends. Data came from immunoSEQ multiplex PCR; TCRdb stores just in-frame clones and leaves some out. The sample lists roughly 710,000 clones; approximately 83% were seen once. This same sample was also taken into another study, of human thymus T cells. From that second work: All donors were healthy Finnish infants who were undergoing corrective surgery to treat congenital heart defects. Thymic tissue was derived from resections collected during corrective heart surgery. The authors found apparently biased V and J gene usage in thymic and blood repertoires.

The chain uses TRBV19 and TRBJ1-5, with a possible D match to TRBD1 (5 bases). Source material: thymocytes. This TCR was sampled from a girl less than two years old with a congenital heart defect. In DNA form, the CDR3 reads TGTGCCAGTAGTACCCGGGGGGTTTATAGCAATCAGCCCCAGCATTTT. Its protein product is CASSTRGVYSNQPQHF.